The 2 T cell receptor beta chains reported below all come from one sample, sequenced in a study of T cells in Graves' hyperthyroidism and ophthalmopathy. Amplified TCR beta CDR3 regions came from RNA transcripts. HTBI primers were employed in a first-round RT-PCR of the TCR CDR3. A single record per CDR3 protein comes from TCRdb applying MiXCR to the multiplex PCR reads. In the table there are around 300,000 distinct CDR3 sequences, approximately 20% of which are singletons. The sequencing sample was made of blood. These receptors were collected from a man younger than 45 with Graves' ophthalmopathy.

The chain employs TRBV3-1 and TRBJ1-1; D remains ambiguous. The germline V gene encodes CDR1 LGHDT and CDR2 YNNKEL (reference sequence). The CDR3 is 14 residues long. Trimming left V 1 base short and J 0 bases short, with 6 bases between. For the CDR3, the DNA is TGTGCCAGCAGCCAAGCTCCCTTGAACACTGAAGCTTTCTTT. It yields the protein CASSQAPLNTEAFF.

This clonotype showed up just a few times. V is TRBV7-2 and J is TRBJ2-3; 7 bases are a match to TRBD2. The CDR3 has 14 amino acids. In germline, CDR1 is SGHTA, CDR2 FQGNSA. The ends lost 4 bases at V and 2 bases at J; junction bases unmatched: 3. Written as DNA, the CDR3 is TGTGCCAGCAGCTGGGACTACTTCACAGATACGCAGTATTTT. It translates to CASSWDYFTDTQYF.